The 15 T cell receptor beta chains presented below share a single source sample, sequenced in a study of shared clonotypes between healthy human individuals. Assay: immunoSEQ multiplex PCR; the TCRdb copy retains only in-frame clones and omits some. The sample has 850,000 to 1,200,000 clones; around 74% are singletons. Sequenced: memory CD4+ T cells sorted from blood. Subset noted: CD45RA-negative fraction. These receptors were taken from a man aged 18 to 35 in good health.

V is TRBV11-2 and J is TRBJ2-5, with D unclear. The CDR3 totals 15 residues. Germline-derived CDR1 and CDR2 are SGHAT and FQNNGV. V was trimmed by 0 bases and J by 1 base, leaving 9 bases between them. The CDR3 loop reads CASSLDGNFQETQYF. The CDR3 nucleotides read TGTGCCAGCAGCTTAGATGGGAATTTCCAAGAGACCCAGTACTTC. Combining the CDR3 with reference TRBV11-2 and TRBJ2-5 gives the whole variable domain EAGVAQSPRYKIIEKRQSVAFWCNPISGHATLYWYQQILGQGPKLLIQFQNNGVVDDSQLPKDRFSAERLKGVDSTLKIQPAKLEDSAVYLCASSLDGNFQETQYFGPGTRLLVL.

The chain joins TRBV6-6 to TRBJ1-1; TRBD1 is a possible D gene (5 bases). Per the germline V gene, CDR1 is MNHNY and CDR2 is SVGAGI (reference sequence). With 4 bases removed from V and 1 base from J, the gap between germline ends came to 13 bases. The length of the CDR3 is 15 residues. CDR3 coding DNA: TGTGCCAGCAGTTCCAATTTTCAGGGGAACACTGAAGCTTTCTTT. Protein sequence: CASSSNFQGNTEAFF.

The V and J genes are TRBV9 and TRBJ2-1, with 9 positions matching TRBD2. This CDR3 region has 17 residues. V was pared by 6 bases and J by 5 bases, with 15 bases of the junction left unmatched. Germline V CDR1 and CDR2: SGDLS, YYNGEE. The CDR3 reads CASTPLGTSSGHNEQFF. CDR3 coding DNA: TGTGCCAGCACCCCATTAGGGACTAGCAGCGGCCACAATGAGCAGTTCTTC.

The chain joins TRBV5-1 to TRBJ2-1; D is uncertain. The length of the CDR3 is 15 residues. V dropped 3 bases and J dropped 0 bases, with 10 bases sitting between them. CDR1 is SGHRS and CDR2 is YFSETQ in the germline V gene. The CDR3 protein is CASSSFGTSYNEQFF. CDR3 nucleotides: TGCGCCAGCAGCTCCTTTGGTACCTCCTACAATGAGCAGTTCTTC.

Worth noting for this clone: Other DNA sequences in this sample translate to the same CDR3. The gene calls are TRBV29-1 and TRBJ1-2, with TRBD1 identical over 7 bases. The CDR3 sequence is 13 residues long. V shed 7 bases, J shed 1 base, and the junction held 6 bases outside the gene matches. The germline V gene encodes CDR1 SQVTM and CDR2 ANQGSEA. CDR3 sequence reads: CSARTGVNYGYTF. The CDR3 DNA follows: TGCAGCGCCCGGACAGGCGTTAACTATGGCTACACCTTC.

The chain employs TRBV28 and TRBJ1-5; no reliable D call. The CDR3 spans 17 residues. The V gene lost 2 bases and the J gene lost 5 bases, with 19 bases spanning the gap. CDR1 is MDHEN, CDR2 SYDVKM, per germline. CDR3 in amino acids: CASSLVPPGKGYQPQHF. For the CDR3, the DNA is TGTGCCAGCAGTTTAGTGCCCCCCGGGAAGGGTTATCAGCCCCAGCATTTT.

The V and J genes are TRBV7-2 and TRBJ2-7; 7 positions match TRBD2. The V gene's germline CDR1 is SGHTA and CDR2 FQGNSA. Trimming cost V 4 bases and J 4 bases; bases outside gene matches: 7. The CDR3 is made up of 14 amino acids. The CDR3 DNA reads TGTGCCAGCAGCTCCGGGACTATTTATTACGAGCAGTACTTC. Its protein product is CASSSGTIYYEQYF.

The gene calls are TRBV27 and TRBJ2-3, with 7 bases identical to TRBD2. The trim removed 3 bases at V and 7 bases at J, leaving 7 bases unmatched. Germline loops: CDR1 MNHEY, CDR2 SMNVEV (reference sequence). The CDR3 covers 14 residues. For the CDR3, the DNA is TGTGCCAGCAGTTTCCGGAGCGGGATGAATACGCAGTATTTT. It codes for CASSFRSGMNTQYF.

Points on this clone: A much more abundant neighbour one base away suggests this may be a read error. The V gene is TRBV4-2, the J gene TRBJ2-1; TRBD2 matches 16 bases. J gave up 2 bases and V 5 bases, and 3 bases lay outside the gene matches. Germline V gives CDR1 LGHNA, CDR2 YNFKEQ. The length of the CDR3 is 17 residues. CDR3 bases: TGTGCCAGCAGCAAAGGGACTAGCGGGAGGGCCTACAATGAGCAGTTCTTC. Encoded protein: CASSKGTSGRAYNEQFF.

V usage is TRBV19 and J usage is TRBJ1-6; possibly TRBD1 for D (6 bases). This CDR3 comprises 14 residues. V lost 9 bases, J lost 8 bases, and 17 bases lay in between. Germline V CDR1 and CDR2: LNHDA, SQIVND (reference sequence). The CDR3 DNA reads TGTGCCAGCACCCCCGGACAGAGCCATTCACCCCTCCACTTT. This sequence encodes CASTPGQSHSPLHF.

The chain is built from TRBV2 and TRBJ2-2; 7 bases map to TRBD1. The trim removed 7 bases at V and 5 bases at J, leaving 10 bases unmatched. The CDR3 contains 15 residues. Germline CDR1 SNHLY, CDR2 FYNNEI. CDR3 in amino acids: CASTLDRVGTGELFF. DNA of the CDR3: TGTGCCAGCACCCTAGACAGGGTAGGGACCGGGGAGCTGTTTTTT.

The chain joins TRBV6-1 to TRBJ2-2; D is perhaps TRBD1 or TRBD2 (6 bases each). The length of the CDR3 is 15 residues. V was clipped by 6 bases and J by 7 bases, with 18 bases between them. Germline CDR1 reads MNHNS; CDR2 reads SASEGT. CDR3 sequence reads: CASSPQGGYGGELFF. DNA for the CDR3: TGTGCCAGCAGCCCCCAAGGGGGGTACGGCGGGGAGCTGTTTTTT.

The chain has TRBV10-3 and TRBJ1-6, with 7 bases identical to TRBD1. In germline, CDR1 is ENHRY, CDR2 SYGVKD. The V gene end was trimmed by 2 bases and the J gene end by 6 bases; junction bases not matched to a gene: 4. The CDR3 has 15 amino acids. In DNA form, the CDR3 reads TGTGCCATCAGTGAGGACAGGGACGGTAATTCACCCCTCCACTTT. It yields the protein CAISEDRDGNSPLHF.

J is TRBJ2-7 and V is TRBV5-4; 8 positions agree with TRBD1. The CDR3 has 14 amino acids. With V trimmed by 0 bases and J by 4 bases, 3 bases remained unmatched. The germline V gene has CDR1 SGHNT and CDR2 YYREEE (reference sequence). This CDR3 is CASSLDRGRYEQYF. CDR3 DNA: TGTGCCAGCAGCTTGGACAGGGGGAGGTACGAGCAGTACTTC.

Note on this clone: Other DNA sequences within the sample encode an identical CDR3. V usage is TRBV6-5 and J usage is TRBJ2-7, with D perhaps matching TRBD1 (5 bases). This CDR3 is 13 amino acids long. Germline V lookup: CDR1 MNHEY, CDR2 SVGAGI. Trimming stripped 6 bases from V and 0 bases from J, with 9 bases between. This CDR3 reads CASSPQGSYEQYF. The CDR3 DNA follows: TGTGCCAGCAGCCCTCAGGGCTCCTACGAGCAGTACTTC.